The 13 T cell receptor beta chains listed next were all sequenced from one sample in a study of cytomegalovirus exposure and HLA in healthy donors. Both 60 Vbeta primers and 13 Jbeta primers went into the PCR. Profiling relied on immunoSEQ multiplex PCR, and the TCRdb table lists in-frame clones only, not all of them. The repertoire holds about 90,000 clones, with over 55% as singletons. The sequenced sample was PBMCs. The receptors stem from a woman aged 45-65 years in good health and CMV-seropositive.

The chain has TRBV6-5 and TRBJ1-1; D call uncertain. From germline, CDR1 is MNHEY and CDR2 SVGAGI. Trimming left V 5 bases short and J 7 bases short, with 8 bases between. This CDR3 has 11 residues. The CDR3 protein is CASSTGFEAFF. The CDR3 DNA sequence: TGTGCCAGCAGTACCGGGTTTGAAGCTTTCTTT.

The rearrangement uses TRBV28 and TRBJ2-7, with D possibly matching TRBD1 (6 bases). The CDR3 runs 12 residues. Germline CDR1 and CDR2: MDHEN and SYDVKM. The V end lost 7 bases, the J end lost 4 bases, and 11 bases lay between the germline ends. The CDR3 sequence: CASTGTGYEQYF. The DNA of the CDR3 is TGTGCCAGCACCGGCACAGGGTACGAGCAGTACTTC. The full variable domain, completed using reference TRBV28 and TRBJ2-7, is DVKVTQSSRYLVKRTGEKVFLECVQDMDHENMFWYRQDPGLGLRLIYFSYDVKMKEKGDIPEGYSVSREKKERFSLILESASTNQTSMYLCASTGTGYEQYFGPGTRLTVT.

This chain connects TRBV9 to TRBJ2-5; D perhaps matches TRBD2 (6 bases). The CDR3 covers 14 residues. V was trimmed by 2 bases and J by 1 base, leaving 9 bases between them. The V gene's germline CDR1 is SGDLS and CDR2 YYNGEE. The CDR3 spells CASSVGGTQETQYF. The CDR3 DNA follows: TGTGCCAGCAGCGTTGGGGGGACCCAAGAGACCCAGTACTTC.

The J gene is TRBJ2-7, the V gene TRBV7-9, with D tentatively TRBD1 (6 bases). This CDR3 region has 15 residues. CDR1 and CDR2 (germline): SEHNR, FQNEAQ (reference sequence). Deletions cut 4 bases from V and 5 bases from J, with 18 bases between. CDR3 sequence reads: CASSSPTVGQNEQYF. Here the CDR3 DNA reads TGTGCCAGCAGCTCCCCTACCGTCGGACAGAACGAGCAGTACTTC.

The CDR3 bases are TGCGCCAGCAGCTTGTCGGGGCAGGGGGGCTATAATGAAAAACTGTTTTTT. Translation: CASSLSGQGGYNEKLFF. The rearrangement uses TRBV5-1 and TRBJ1-4; TRBD1 aligns across 7 bases. CDR3 length: 17 residues. Losses at the gene ends were 1 base for V and 4 bases for J; bases not matched to a gene: 10. Germline V gives CDR1 SGHRS, CDR2 YFSETQ.

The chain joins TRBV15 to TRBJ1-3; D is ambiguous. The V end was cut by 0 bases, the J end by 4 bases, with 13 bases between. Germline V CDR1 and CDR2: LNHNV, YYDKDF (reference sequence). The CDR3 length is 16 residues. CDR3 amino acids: CATSRDFISLGNTIYF. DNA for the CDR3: TGTGCCACCAGCAGAGATTTTATTTCACTCGGAAACACCATATATTTT. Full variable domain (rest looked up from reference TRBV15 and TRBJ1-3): DAMVIQNPRYQVTQFGKPVTLSCSQTLNHNVMYWYQQKSSQAPKLLFHYYDKDFNNEADTPDNFQSRRPNTSFCFLDIRSPGLGDTAMYLCATSRDFISLGNTIYFGEGSWLTVV.

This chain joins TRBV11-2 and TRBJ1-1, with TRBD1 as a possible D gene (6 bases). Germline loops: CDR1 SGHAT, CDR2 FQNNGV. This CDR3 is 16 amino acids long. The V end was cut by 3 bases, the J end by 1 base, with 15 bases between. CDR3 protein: CASSFGAGARNTEAFF. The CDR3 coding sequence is TGTGCCAGCAGCTTCGGGGCAGGGGCTAGGAACACTGAAGCTTTCTTT.

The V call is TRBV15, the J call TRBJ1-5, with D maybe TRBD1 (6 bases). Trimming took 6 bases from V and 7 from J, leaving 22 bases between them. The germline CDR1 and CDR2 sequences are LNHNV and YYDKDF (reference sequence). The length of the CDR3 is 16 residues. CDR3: CATSMLRGGDSQPQHF. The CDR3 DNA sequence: TGTGCCACCAGTATGCTACGGGGGGGCGATTCCCAGCCCCAGCATTTT. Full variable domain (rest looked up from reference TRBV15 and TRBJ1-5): DAMVIQNPRYQVTQFGKPVTLSCSQTLNHNVMYWYQQKSSQAPKLLFHYYDKDFNNEADTPDNFQSRRPNTSFCFLDIRSPGLGDTAMYLCATSMLRGGDSQPQHFGDGTRLSIL.

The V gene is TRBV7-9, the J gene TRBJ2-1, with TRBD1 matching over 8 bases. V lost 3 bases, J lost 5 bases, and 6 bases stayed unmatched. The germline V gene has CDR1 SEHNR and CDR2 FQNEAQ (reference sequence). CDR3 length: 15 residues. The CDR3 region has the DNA TGTGCCAGCAGCTTCGACAGGGGTGAGAACAATGAGCAGTTCTTC. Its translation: CASSFDRGENNEQFF. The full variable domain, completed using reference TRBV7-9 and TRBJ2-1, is DTGVSQNPRHKITKRGQNVTFRCDPISEHNRLYWYRQTLGQGPEFLTYFQNEAQLEKSRLLSDRFSAERPKGSFSTLEIQRTEQGDSAMYLCASSFDRGENNEQFFGPGTRLTVL.

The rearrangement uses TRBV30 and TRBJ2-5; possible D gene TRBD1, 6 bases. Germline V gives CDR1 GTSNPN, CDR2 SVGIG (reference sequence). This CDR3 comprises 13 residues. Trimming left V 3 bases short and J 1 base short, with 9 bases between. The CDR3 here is CAWSEGGQETQYF. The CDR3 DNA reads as TGTGCCTGGAGCGAAGGGGGCCAAGAGACCCAGTACTTC.

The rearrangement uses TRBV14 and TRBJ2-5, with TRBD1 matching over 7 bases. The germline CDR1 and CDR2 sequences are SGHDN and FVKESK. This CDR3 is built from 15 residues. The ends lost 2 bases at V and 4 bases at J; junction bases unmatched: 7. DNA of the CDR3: TGTGCCAGCAGCCAACTGTCAGGGGGAATAGAGACCCAGTACTTC. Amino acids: CASSQLSGGIETQYF.

CDR3 coding DNA: TGTGCCAGCAGCTTACGTGCGGGGGAACATGAGCAGTTCTTC. Protein sequence: CASSLRAGEHEQFF. J is TRBJ2-1 and V is TRBV7-2; TRBD2 aligns across 7 bases. The J segment lost 8 bases and the V segment lost 2 bases, leaving 6 bases of the junction unmatched. Germline-derived CDR1 and CDR2 are SGHTA and FQGNSA. The CDR3 loop spans 14 amino acids. The whole variable domain, remainder taken from reference TRBV7-2 and TRBJ2-1, is GAGVSQSPSNKVTEKGKDVELRCDPISGHTALYWYRQSLGQGLEFLIYFQGNSAPDKSGLPSDRFSAERTGGSVSTLTIQRTQQEDSAVYLCASSLRAGEHEQFFGPGTRLTVL.

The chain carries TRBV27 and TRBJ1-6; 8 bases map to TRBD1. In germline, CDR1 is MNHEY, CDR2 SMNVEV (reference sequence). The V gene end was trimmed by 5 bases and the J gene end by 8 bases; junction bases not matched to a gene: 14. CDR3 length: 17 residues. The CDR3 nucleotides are TGTGCCAGCAGTCTCTCCAGGGGGCGAGACTTATATTCACCCCTCCACTTT. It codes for CASSLSRGRDLYSPLHF.